This TCR beta chain was sequenced in a study of blood T cell repertoires in COVID-19. Study background: From the United States, Italy and Spain came samples of acute and convalescent COVID-19. T cells, B-cell-depleted T cells, or PBMCs supplied cDNA or gDNA.

The CDR3 totals 13 residues. V lost 6 bases to trimming and J lost 5 bases; unmatched junction nucleotides: 0. CDR1 LNHDA and CDR2 SQIVND come from the germline V gene (reference sequence). In the original workflow: Reference gene primer amplification in the assay estimated nucleated cell counts. Repertoires were generated with immunoSEQ multiplex PCR, while TCRdb's copy carries only in-frame clones and drops some. V, J and clone size are taken as reported in that table, and D and trimming were inferred from the DNA itself. The sample shows roughly 200,000 clones, approximately 81% of them seen only once.

The rearrangement uses TRBV19 and TRBJ1-4, with 10 bases lining up with TRBD1. The source material was peripheral blood. The sequence derives from a human donor in a cohort sampled during active COVID-19. The chain's CDR3 is CASRGQGNEKLFF. DNA for the CDR3: TGTGCCAGTAGGGGACAGGGGAATGAAAAACTGTTTTTT. The full variable domain, its missing parts supplied by reference TRBV19 and TRBJ1-4, is DGGITQSPKYLFRKEGQNVTLSCEQNLNHDAMYWYRQDPGQGLRLIYYSQIVNDFQKGDIAEGYSVSREKKESFPLTVTSAQKNPTAFYLCASRGQGNEKLFFGSGTQLSVL.